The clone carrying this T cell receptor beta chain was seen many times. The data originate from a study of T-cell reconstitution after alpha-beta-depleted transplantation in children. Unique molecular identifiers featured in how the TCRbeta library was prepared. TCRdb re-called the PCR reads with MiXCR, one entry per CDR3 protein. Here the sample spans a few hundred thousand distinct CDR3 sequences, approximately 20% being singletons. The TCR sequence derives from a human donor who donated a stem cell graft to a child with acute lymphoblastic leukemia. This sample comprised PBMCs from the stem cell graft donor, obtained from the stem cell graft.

CDR3 sequence (DNA): TGCGCCAGCAGCTTCGGACAGGTGTACGAGCAGTACTTC. Its protein is CASSFGQVYEQYF. The V call is TRBV5-1, the J call TRBJ2-7; TRBD1 aligns across 7 bases. CDR1 SGHRS and CDR2 YFSETQ come from the germline V gene. Germline trimming cut 2 bases from V and 4 bases from J; bases unmatched to any gene: 3. The CDR3 totals 13 residues.